This is a list of T cell receptor beta chains from one sample in a study of OX40 agonist ivuxolimab in advanced cancers. Profiled with immunoSEQ multiplex PCR; TCRdb holds only in-frame clones, not every one. Here the sample spans 50,000 to 70,000 clones, 80% to 90% being singletons. Sequences were derived from CD4+ or CD8+ T cells sorted from blood, sampled in a trial of the OX40 agonist ivuxolimab. The receptors come from an adult with an advanced solid tumor such as melanoma, head and neck, liver or kidney cancer. The CDR3 runs from the conserved cysteine through the conserved F or W. D genes are given only for firm matches. The size field is filled for only some rows; it gives once, few, many or a size class.

size: NA; J: TRBJ2-7; D: NA; V: TRBV10-1; CDR3: CASAKDLSYEQYF; DNA: TGCGCCAGCGCCAAGGACCTGTCCTACGAGCAGTACTTC
size: NA; J: TRBJ1-1; D: TRBD1; V: TRBV5-1; CDR3: CASSSDRTEAFF; DNA: TGCGCCAGCAGCTCGGACAGGACTGAAGCTTTCTTT
size: NA; J: TRBJ1-2; D: NA; V: TRBV5-6; CDR3: CASSRTANYGYTF; DNA: TGTGCCAGCAGTAGGACAGCTAACTATGGCTACACCTTC
size: NA; J: TRBJ1-1; D: NA; V: TRBV7-8; CDR3: CASSPGPMNTEAFF; DNA: TGTGCCAGCAGCCCTGGGCCGATGAACACTGAAGCTTTCTTT
size: NA; J: TRBJ2-3; D: NA; V: TRBV5-4; CDR3: CASSLVGADTQYF; DNA: TGTGCCAGCAGCTTGGTGGGAGCAGATACGCAGTATTTT
size: few; J: TRBJ2-1; D: TRBD1; V: TRBV28; CDR3: CASNGRDRGSSYNEQFF; DNA: TGTGCCAGCAATGGCCGGGACAGGGGGAGCTCCTACAATGAGCAGTTCTTC
size: NA; J: TRBJ1-3; D: NA; V: TRBV28; CDR3: CASRGPTGNTIYF; DNA: TGTGCCAGCAGGGGACCCACTGGAAACACCATATATTTT
size: NA; J: TRBJ1-2; D: NA; V: TRBV5-1; CDR3: CASSLVGGYGYTF; DNA: TGCGCCAGCAGCTTGGTCGGGGGCTATGGCTACACCTTC
size: NA; J: TRBJ2-5; D: TRBD2; V: TRBV9; CDR3: CASSATSGGAQETQYF; DNA: TGTGCCAGCAGCGCCACTAGCGGGGGGGCCCAAGAGACCCAGTACTTC
size: NA; J: TRBJ2-7; D: NA; V: TRBV6-1; CDR3: CASSEGGDRGEQYF; DNA: TGTGCCAGCAGTGAAGGAGGGGATAGGGGCGAGCAGTACTTC
size: once; J: TRBJ1-2; D: NA; V: TRBV30; CDR3: CAWSTRAPDGYTF; DNA: TGTGCCTGGAGTACGAGGGCCCCGGACGGCTACACCTTC
size: once; J: TRBJ1-6; D: NA; V: TRBV2; CDR3: CASSGANSPLHF; DNA: TGTGCCAGCAGTGGAGCGAATTCACCCCTCCACTTT
size: few; J: TRBJ2-3; D: TRBD2; V: TRBV4-2; CDR3: CASSRRLAGDTDTQYF; DNA: TGTGCCAGCAGCCGACGACTAGCGGGGGACACAGATACGCAGTATTTT
size: NA; J: TRBJ2-3; D: NA; V: TRBV11-2; CDR3: CASSPGPTTDTQYF; DNA: TGTGCCAGCAGCCCCGGCCCTACCACAGATACGCAGTATTTT
size: once; J: TRBJ2-2; D: NA; V: TRBV2; CDR3: CASKWGNTGELFF; DNA: TGTGCCAGCAAATGGGGGAACACCGGGGAGCTGTTTTTT
size: NA; J: TRBJ2-6; D: NA; V: TRBV6-8; CDR3: CASSRVTRSKQSRANVLTF; DNA: TGTGCCAGCAGTCGTGTAACACGCTCTAAACAAAGTCGGGCCAACGTCCTGACTTTC
size: once; J: TRBJ2-4; D: NA; V: TRBV6-1; CDR3: CASSETRRIENIQYF; DNA: TGTGCCAGCAGTGAAACCCGACGGATCGAAAACATTCAGTACTTC
size: once; J: TRBJ2-2; D: TRBD2; V: TRBV10-3; CDR3: CAIGGGLPTGELFF; DNA: TGTGCCATCGGGGGAGGGCTGCCCACCGGGGAGCTGTTTTTT
size: NA; J: TRBJ2-5; D: TRBD1; V: TRBV2; CDR3: CASSVGGLGQETQYF; DNA: TGTGCCAGCAGTGTAGGGGGCTTGGGCCAAGAGACCCAGTACTTC
size: medium-sized; J: TRBJ1-2; D: NA; V: TRBV7-8; CDR3: CASSVRDMNYGYTF; DNA: TGTGCCAGCAGCGTCCGGGACATGAACTATGGCTACACCTTC
size: NA; J: TRBJ2-3; D: TRBD2; V: TRBV30; CDR3: CAWSVLAGYGAQYF; DNA: TGTGCCTGGAGTGTACTAGCGGGGTATGGGGCGCAGTATTTT
size: NA; J: TRBJ2-1; D: NA; V: TRBV4-1; CDR3: CASSRVASVVYNEQFF; DNA: TGCGCCAGCAGCCGGGTTGCTTCGGTCGTTTACAATGAGCAGTTCTTC
size: NA; J: TRBJ2-6; D: NA; V: TRBV5-8; CDR3: CASLPYIHTKSGQRPDF; DNA: TGTGCCAGCTTGCCTTATATCCACACAAAGTCGGGCCAACGTCCTGACTTC
size: few; J: TRBJ1-5; D: NA; V: TRBV30; CDR3: CAWSLPGSKPQHF; DNA: TGTGCCTGGAGTCTACCGGGGAGCAAGCCCCAGCATTTT
size: NA; J: TRBJ2-1; D: TRBD2; V: TRBV7-2; CDR3: CASSEAGGPPVEQFF; DNA: TGTGCCAGCAGCGAAGCGGGAGGGCCGCCGGTCGAGCAGTTCTTC
size: NA; J: TRBJ2-2; D: TRBD1; V: TRBV9; CDR3: CASSVGPGGATGELFF; DNA: TGTGCCAGCAGCGTAGGGCCAGGGGGTGCCACCGGGGAGCTGTTTTTT